The present T cell receptor (beta chain) was sequenced within a study of blood T cell repertoires in COVID-19. J was trimmed by 4 bases and V by 3 bases; bases with no gene match: 3. This CDR3 spans 14 amino acids. From germline, CDR1 is SGHTA and CDR2 FQGNSA. Original data processing: Reference gene primer amplification gave estimated nucleated cell counts. The data were produced by immunoSEQ multiplex PCR, yet TCRdb's version contains in-frame clones alone and is incomplete. That table is the source of V, J and clone size, and D and trimming were worked out from the DNA. In the table there are more than 250,000 clones, approximately 89% of which are singletons.

The chain has TRBV7-2 and TRBJ2-3; TRBD1 agrees at 8 bases. The sequence was obtained from a woman aged 25 to 39 who had recovered from COVID-19. Sequencing was performed on PBMCs or T cells enriched from blood (not recorded which). The CDR3 DNA reads as TGTGCCAGCAGCTTCCCAGGGGGCGCAGATACGCAGTATTTT. It specifies CASSFPGGADTQYF.